The 32 T cell receptor beta chains given below trace back to one sample, sequenced in a study of blood T cells in healthy people across ages. Next came a second PCR, run for about 7 to 12 cycles, which used a sample-barcoded 5' primer along with a J-beta primer mix. TCRdb reprocessed the 5' RACE reads with MiXCR, giving one entry per CDR3 protein. This sample carries about 680,000 distinct CDR3 sequences, approximately 49% of them seen once, and the ten largest clones take about 32%. Specimen: blood. Source of these receptors: a woman aged 60-70 years in good health.

CDR3 protein: CASSFLAGGPGNEQFF. The DNA for the CDR3 is TGTGCCAGCAGTTTTCTAGCGGGAGGGCCGGGCAATGAGCAGTTCTTC. This chain links TRBV6-5 with TRBJ2-1; 12 nucleotides agree with TRBD2. Germline CDR1 MNHEY, CDR2 SVGAGI. V lost 4 bases and J lost 6; bases outside the gene matches: 7. This CDR3 is built from 16 residues.

This sequence joins TRBV4-2 and TRBJ2-7; the D gene is possibly TRBD1 (6 bases). The germline V and J ends were trimmed by 4 bases and 2 bases, with 12 bases remaining between them. CDR1 LGHNA and CDR2 YNFKEQ come from the germline V gene. The CDR3 is 14 residues long. The CDR3 DNA reads TGTGCCAGCAGCCCAGGGGTGGACACCTACGAGCAGTACTTC. Protein sequence: CASSPGVDTYEQYF.

The chain employs TRBV5-1 and TRBJ1-4; a weak D match, TRBD1 (5 bases). Germline V lookup: CDR1 SGHRS, CDR2 YFSETQ. This CDR3 comprises 14 residues. Between the trimmed V and J ends, which lost 6 bases and 4 bases, there was a span of 13 bases. The CDR3 spells CASKTGGNNEKLFF. DNA for the CDR3: TGCGCCAGCAAAACCGGGGGAAATAATGAAAAACTGTTTTTT.

The rearrangement joins TRBV28 to TRBJ2-1; D might be TRBD2 (6 bases). CDR1 and CDR2 from the germline V gene are MDHEN and SYDVKM. The germline V and J ends were trimmed by 6 bases and 0 bases, with 12 bases remaining between them. The CDR3 totals 15 residues. This CDR3 is CASRLGAGSYNEQFF. The CDR3, as DNA: TGTGCCAGCAGACTGGGAGCGGGCTCCTACAATGAGCAGTTCTTC.

J is TRBJ1-6 and V is TRBV27; 9 bases align to TRBD1. The CDR3 consists of 15 residues. V shed 6 bases and J 10 bases; nucleotides not matched to a gene: 10. CDR1 is MNHEY and CDR2 is SMNVEV in the germline V gene (reference sequence). The CDR3 coding sequence is TGTGCCAGCAGCCACCGGGACAGGGTCGGCTCACCCCTCCACTTT. Translating it yields CASSHRDRVGSPLHF.

V and J are TRBV15 and TRBJ1-5; perhaps TRBD1 as D (5 bases). Looked up from germline, CDR1 is LNHNV and CDR2 is YYDKDF (reference sequence). Trimming removed 3 bases from V and 0 bases from J, with 12 bases in between. CDR3 length: 16 residues. CDR3: CATSRRGRASNQPQHF. The CDR3 DNA sequence: TGTGCCACCAGCAGGCGGGGACGGGCTAGCAATCAGCCCCAGCATTTT.

The chain carries TRBV9 and TRBJ1-1, with D tentatively TRBD1 (5 bases). The CDR3 loop spans 15 amino acids. CDR1 is SGDLS and CDR2 is YYNGEE in the germline V gene. Trimming took off 0 bases at V and 1 base at J, with 10 bases between the two ends. The DNA of the CDR3 is TGTGCCAGCAGCGTAGAAGGACACAGGAACACTGAAGCTTTCTTT. This codes for CASSVEGHRNTEAFF.

The rearrangement links TRBV10-3 to TRBJ1-2, with 8 bases lining up with TRBD1. Unmatched junction bases numbered 7, after V lost 10 bases and J lost 3 bases. Germline loops: CDR1 ENHRY, CDR2 SYGVKD. CDR3 length: 13 residues. The CDR3 here is CATRQGLDYGYTF. The CDR3 DNA follows: TGTGCCACCAGACAGGGGTTGGACTATGGCTACACCTTC.

The chain combines TRBV20-1 with TRBJ2-7, with no clear D. The J call may not be correct, given that the DNA end is closer to TRBJ2-5. This CDR3 has 14 amino acids. Germline V gene sequence: CDR1 DFQATT, CDR2 SNEGSKA (reference sequence). The CDR3: CSARFLAQGETQYF. CDR3 DNA: TGCAGTGCTAGATTTCTCGCCCAAGGGGAGACCCAGTACTTC.

In this sample, this clonotype turned up once. This chain connects TRBV5-6 to TRBJ1-6; 10 bases map to TRBD1. This CDR3 comprises 18 residues. Germline loops: CDR1 SGHDT, CDR2 YYEEEE. V was pared by 3 bases and J by 8 bases, with 14 bases of the junction left unmatched. CDR3 bases: TGTGCCAGCAGCTCAACGCTAGACAGGGGGCGAAGGGATTCACCCCTCCACTTT. Its protein is CASSSTLDRGRRDSPLHF.

V is TRBV10-3 and J is TRBJ2-5; maybe TRBD2 (5 bases). With 10 bases removed from V and 5 bases from J, the gap between germline ends came to 17 bases. The CDR3 length is 13 residues. In germline, CDR1 is ENHRY, CDR2 SYGVKD. The DNA of the CDR3 is TGTGCCACCAACCGGGATCCTTCCGAGACCCAGTACTTC. Translation: CATNRDPSETQYF.

The rearrangement uses TRBV7-2 and TRBJ2-7; the D call may be TRBD1 or TRBD2 (8 bases each). Germline V gene lookup returns CDR1 SGHTA and CDR2 FQGNSA. The CDR3 has 16 amino acids. Deletions cut 7 bases from V and 4 bases from J, with 23 bases between. The CDR3 region is CASNHPGGGRFYEQYF. The DNA of the CDR3 is TGTGCCAGCAACCACCCAGGGGGCGGGAGGTTTTACGAGCAGTACTTC.

This chain links TRBV6-2 or TRBV6-3 with TRBJ2-5; the D call may be TRBD1 or TRBD2 (5 bases each). This CDR3 has 16 amino acids. Germline CDR1 reads MNHEY; CDR2 reads SVGEGT. V lost 0 bases to trimming and J lost 7 bases, with 18 bases between them. CDR3 region: CASSYSRDGRTGTQYF. For the CDR3, the DNA is TGTGCCAGCAGTTACTCACGGGACGGCCGAACTGGGACCCAGTACTTC.

The chain links TRBV7-2 to TRBJ2-5; unclear D gene. The length of the CDR3 is 12 residues. Germline V CDR1 and CDR2: SGHTA, FQGNSA. V lost 5 bases and J 3 bases, leaving 7 bases between the germline ends. The CDR3 loop is CASSHSKETQYF. CDR3 sequence (DNA): TGTGCCAGCAGCCACTCCAAAGAGACCCAGTACTTC.

The chain links TRBV6-6 to TRBJ2-1, with 8 positions matching TRBD2. The germline V gene has CDR1 MNHNY and CDR2 SVGAGI (reference sequence). This CDR3 contains 17 residues. Germline trimming cut 0 bases from V and 1 base from J; bases unmatched to any gene: 5. The CDR3 spells CASSYSISGTSYNEQFF. The CDR3 bases are TGTGCCAGCAGTTACTCGATTAGCGGGACTTCCTACAATGAGCAGTTCTTC.

V and J are TRBV4-3 and TRBJ2-2; TRBD1 matches 10 bases. The CDR3 runs to 16 residues. V lost 0 bases to trimming and J lost 6 bases; unmatched junction nucleotides: 4. CDR1 is LGHNA, CDR2 YSLEER, per germline. The CDR3 DNA sequence: TGCGCCAGCAGCCAAGAGAGGGGGACAGGGGCCGGGGAGCTGTTTTTT. It codes for CASSQERGTGAGELFF.

This clonotype was counted only a few times. The chain joins TRBV5-1 to TRBJ1-2; unclear D gene. In germline, CDR1 is SGHRS, CDR2 YFSETQ. V was trimmed by 4 bases and J by 4 bases, leaving 14 bases between them. This CDR3 region has 14 residues. This chain's CDR3 is CASSQRTGPYGYTF. CDR3 sequence (DNA): TGCGCCAGCAGCCAAAGGACGGGTCCCTATGGCTACACCTTC.

CDR3 coding DNA: TGTGCCAGCAACGACAGGGCCCAAGAGACCCAGTACTTC. Translation: CASNDRAQETQYF. The chain has TRBV6-2 or TRBV6-3 and TRBJ2-5, with TRBD1 matching 7 bases. The junction had 3 bases not matched to a gene; V was cut back by 7 bases and J by 1 base. Per germline, CDR1 MNHEY and CDR2 SVGEGT. The length of the CDR3 is 13 residues.

The V and J genes are TRBV6-6 and TRBJ2-3; weak D call: TRBD2 (5 bases). The germline CDR1 and CDR2 sequences are MNHNY and SVGAGI (reference sequence). The CDR3 runs to 13 residues. Between the trimmed V and J ends, which lost 5 bases and 6 bases, there was a span of 12 bases. The CDR3 region has the DNA TGTGCCAGCAGTGGACTGTTAGCGGATACGCAGTATTTT. Translating gives CASSGLLADTQYF.

The V call is TRBV15, the J call TRBJ2-5, with D possibly being TRBD1 (5 bases). The germline gives CDR1 LNHNV, CDR2 YYDKDF (reference sequence). V was cut by 1 base and J by 2 bases, with 14 bases left in between. This CDR3 region has 16 residues. CDR3 sequence reads: CATSRGGSAGQETQYF. The CDR3, as DNA: TGTGCCACCAGCAGAGGTGGTTCGGCAGGGCAAGAGACCCAGTACTTC.

The CDR3 DNA follows: TGCAGTGCTAGAGGGGCACGGGCTAGTGAGCAGTTCTTC. Translating gives CSARGARASEQFF. The rearrangement joins TRBV20-1 to TRBJ2-1, with D unresolved. Germline V lookup: CDR1 DFQATT, CDR2 SNEGSKA (reference sequence). CDR3 length: 13 residues. The V end lost 1 base, the J end lost 9 bases, and 13 bases lay between the germline ends.

The chain couples TRBV7-2 to TRBJ1-1; 7 bases map to TRBD1. This CDR3 contains 15 residues. Per the germline V gene, CDR1 is SGHTA and CDR2 is FQGNSA. V shed 5 bases, J shed 4 bases, and the junction held 10 bases outside the gene matches. CDR3: CASSPDREGSTEAFF. The CDR3 DNA reads TGTGCCAGCAGCCCCGACAGGGAGGGGAGCACTGAAGCTTTCTTT.

This clonotype was detected a few times. J is TRBJ2-1 and V is TRBV5-1, with 7 bases fitting TRBD1. Germline loops: CDR1 SGHRS, CDR2 YFSETQ. J lost 5 bases, V lost 4 bases, and 9 bases had no gene match. The CDR3 sequence is 15 residues long. The CDR3 nucleotides are TGCGCCAGCAGCCCAAGGACAGGATACAACAATGAGCAGTTCTTC. It yields the protein CASSPRTGYNNEQFF.

This clonotype appeared a few times. V is TRBV12-3 or TRBV12-4 and J is TRBJ2-7; perhaps TRBD1 as D (5 bases). The V and J ends lost 7 bases and 2 bases respectively, with 12 bases between them. The CDR3 is made up of 13 amino acids. The CDR3 DNA sequence: TGTGCCAGCAAGACAGCTATAGCCTACGAGCAGTACTTC. Its translation is CASKTAIAYEQYF.

The table lists this clonotype with a few counts. In DNA, the CDR3 is TGTGCCAGCAATATACAGGCGACTAACTATGGCTACACCTTC. Its translation: CASNIQATNYGYTF. The chain uses TRBV2 and TRBJ1-2; possibly TRBD1 for D (5 bases). Trimming left V 7 bases short and J 0 bases short, with 12 bases between. Germline loops: CDR1 SNHLY, CDR2 FYNNEI. The CDR3 is 14 residues long.

The sample holds a few counts of this clonotype. This chain uses TRBV7-2 with TRBJ2-5; D remains unclear. Trimming took 0 bases from V and 2 from J, leaving 10 bases between them. CDR1 and CDR2 from the germline V gene are SGHTA and FQGNSA. The CDR3 totals 15 residues. The CDR3 region has the DNA TGTGCCAGCAGCTTAGCGGCTGTGGTACAAGAGACCCAGTACTTC. Amino acid sequence: CASSLAAVVQETQYF.

The V gene is TRBV15, the J gene TRBJ2-1; 11 nucleotides match TRBD2. CDR3 length: 17 residues. J gave up 4 bases and V 1 base, and 6 bases lay outside the gene matches. The germline gives CDR1 LNHNV, CDR2 YYDKDF (reference sequence). In nucleotides, the CDR3 is TGTGCCACCAGCAGAGCCCTCGCTAGCGGGGGGTACAATGAGCAGTTCTTC. Amino acid sequence: CATSRALASGGYNEQFF.

J is TRBJ2-3 and V is TRBV7-9; tentative D call: TRBD2 (5 bases). Germline assignment: CDR1 SEHNR and CDR2 FQNEAQ (reference sequence). V shed 6 bases and J shed 6 bases, with 13 bases lying between them. CDR3 length: 13 amino acids. In DNA form, the CDR3 reads TGTGCCAGCAGGCCCCGACCGGGGGATACGCAGTATTTT. It specifies CASRPRPGDTQYF.

This chain uses TRBV2 with TRBJ2-3; 8 positions agree with TRBD1. The CDR3 is 14 amino acids. In germline, CDR1 is SNHLY, CDR2 FYNNEI. V lost 9 bases and J lost 4; bases outside the gene matches: 9. The DNA of the CDR3 is TGTGCCAGGCTCGGGACAGGAGAGTCAGATACGCAGTATTTT. Protein: CARLGTGESDTQYF.

With regard to this clonotype: At one end, the junction sequence differs from germline, possibly due to a read error. This sequence joins TRBV25-1 and TRBJ2-1; D not resolved. Germline values: CDR1 MGHDK, CDR2 SYGVNS. The CDR3 consists of 15 residues. The CDR3, as DNA: TGTGCCAGCAGTGAAGGTCAGCGCATATACAATGAGCGGTTCTTC. Its protein is CASSEGQRIYNERFF.

The CDR3 loop is CASTPLTARFNEKLFF. The CDR3 bases are TGTGCCAGCACCCCACTCACGGCAAGATTTAATGAAAAACTGTTTTTT. The chain recombines TRBV7-3 with TRBJ1-4; D is unresolved. The CDR3 has 16 residues. Trimming took 7 bases from V and 4 from J, leaving 19 bases between them. Germline V gene sequence: CDR1 SGHTA, CDR2 FQGTGA.

The chain combines TRBV7-2 with TRBJ1-4, with TRBD1 as a possible D gene (6 bases). From germline, CDR1 is SGHTA and CDR2 FQGNSA. The CDR3 loop spans 14 amino acids. The V end lost 1 base, the J end lost 7 bases, and 10 bases lay between the germline ends. DNA for the CDR3: TGTGCCAGCAGCTTAGTGACAGGAGGTGAAAAACTGTTTTTT. Translated, it gives CASSLVTGGEKLFF.